One sample yielded the 5 T cell receptor beta chains listed below, sequenced in a study of sequential checkpoint blockade in melanoma. Documented treatment: randomized to nivolumab then ipilimumab (arm A) or the reverse (arm B). Some clones are missing from TCRdb's copy, which holds only in-frame ones; the method was immunoSEQ multiplex PCR. This repertoire shows roughly 3,000 clones, 18% found once; its top ten account for roughly 28%. The input for sequencing was tumor tissue (inferred from file names), taken from a patient given nivolumab and ipilimumab in sequence. The receptors shown here come from a human donor with melanoma.

This clone qualifies as medium-sized. This chain's CDR3 is CASSQSVNTEAFF. Written as DNA, the CDR3 is TGTGCCAGCAGCCAATCCGTGAACACTGAAGCTTTCTTT. The chain is built from TRBV16 and TRBJ1-1; D uncertain. V gave up 0 bases and J gave up 0 bases, with 2 bases separating them. Germline CDR1 KGHSY, CDR2 FQNENV. The CDR3 covers 13 residues.

V and J are TRBV10-3 and TRBJ2-6; D ambiguous. The germline CDR1 and CDR2 sequences are ENHRY and SYGVKD. Between the trimmed V and J ends, which lost 0 bases and 1 base, there was a span of 4 bases. The CDR3 consists of 15 residues. Here the CDR3 reads CAISESLSGANVLTF. In nucleotides, the CDR3 is TGTGCCATCAGTGAGTCCTTATCTGGGGCCAACGTCCTGACTTTC.

This chain links TRBV19 with TRBJ2-3; possibly TRBD1 for D (5 bases). The CDR3 is made up of 15 amino acids. The germline V gene has CDR1 LNHDA and CDR2 SQIVND (reference sequence). The V end was cut by 9 bases, the J end by 3 bases, with 19 bases between. The CDR3 loop reads CARDRQRFATDTQYF. The CDR3 region has the DNA TGTGCCAGGGACCGACAGAGATTCGCAACAGATACGCAGTATTTT.

Sample share makes this clone medium-sized. The chain links TRBV6-8 to TRBJ1-1, with a weak D call TRBD1 (6 bases). Per germline, CDR1 MNHGY and CDR2 SAAAGT. The CDR3 has 12 residues. With 8 bases removed from V and 0 bases from J, the gap between germline ends came to 7 bases. CDR3 sequence: CASGQLNTEAFF. The CDR3 region has the DNA TGTGCCAGCGGACAGCTGAACACTGAAGCTTTCTTT.

V is TRBV6-8 and J is TRBJ2-3; TRBD2 aligns across 7 bases. V dropped 5 bases and J dropped 7; count of bases not matched to a gene: 9. The CDR3 loop spans 14 amino acids. Germline V gives CDR1 MNHGY, CDR2 SAAAGT. This chain's CDR3 is CASSISGGGYTQYF. The CDR3 DNA is TGTGCCAGCAGTATCTCGGGGGGAGGCTATACGCAGTATTTT.